What follows is one TCR beta chain and its context. This specimen belongs to a study of blood T cell repertoires in COVID-19. Study-wide background: Acute and convalescent COVID-19 samples came from the United States, Italy and Spain. Sample material is recorded as cDNA or gDNA derived from T cells, B-cell-depleted T cells, or PBMCs.

Per the study methods: Amplification of reference gene primers was used by the study to estimate nucleated cell counts. Clones were sequenced by immunoSEQ multiplex PCR, and TCRdb holds only the in-frame ones, with some missing. V, J and clone size are those of that table, while D and trimming were read from the DNA. This table has around 65,000 clones, 79% appearing once. Material for sequencing was peripheral blood. The TCR originated in a man aged 60-69 years with acute or convalescent COVID-19.

The CDR3 is CASSRELAGESSYEQYF. As DNA, the CDR3 is TGCGCCAGCAGCCGCGAGCTAGCGGGGGAAAGCTCCTACGAGCAGTACTTC. The chain combines TRBV4-1 with TRBJ2-7, with 10 bases that match TRBD2. With 4 bases clipped from V and 0 bases from J, the junction kept 9 bases outside the gene matches. The CDR3 consists of 17 residues. Germline values: CDR1 MGHRA, CDR2 YSYEKL.